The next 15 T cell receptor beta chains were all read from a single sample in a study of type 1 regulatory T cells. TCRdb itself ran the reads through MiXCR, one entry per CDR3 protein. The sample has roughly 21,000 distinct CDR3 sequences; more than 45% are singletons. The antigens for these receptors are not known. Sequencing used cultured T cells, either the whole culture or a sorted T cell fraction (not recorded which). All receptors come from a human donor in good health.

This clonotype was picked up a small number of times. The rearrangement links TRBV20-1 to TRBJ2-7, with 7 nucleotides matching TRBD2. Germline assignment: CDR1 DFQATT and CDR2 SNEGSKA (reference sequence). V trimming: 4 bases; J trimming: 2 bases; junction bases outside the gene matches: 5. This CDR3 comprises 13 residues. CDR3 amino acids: CSAIRRGAYEQYF. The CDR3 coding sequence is TGCAGTGCTATCCGTCGGGGGGCCTACGAGCAGTACTTC.

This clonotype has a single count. CDR3 residues: CSAPDRAMNTEAFF. Here the CDR3 DNA reads TGCAGTGCTCCGGACAGGGCCATGAACACTGAAGCTTTCTTT. V gene TRBV20-1 combines with J gene TRBJ1-1; 8 bases match TRBD1. V dropped 5 bases and J dropped 0; count of bases not matched to a gene: 5. CDR3 length equals 14 residues. CDR1 is DFQATT, CDR2 SNEGSKA, per germline (reference sequence).

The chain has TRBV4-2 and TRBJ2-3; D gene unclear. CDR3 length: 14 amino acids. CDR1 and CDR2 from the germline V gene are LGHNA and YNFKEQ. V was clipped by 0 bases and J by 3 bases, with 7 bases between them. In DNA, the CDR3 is TGTGCCAGCAGCCAAGACGGAGAGACAGATACGCAGTATTTT. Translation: CASSQDGETDTQYF.

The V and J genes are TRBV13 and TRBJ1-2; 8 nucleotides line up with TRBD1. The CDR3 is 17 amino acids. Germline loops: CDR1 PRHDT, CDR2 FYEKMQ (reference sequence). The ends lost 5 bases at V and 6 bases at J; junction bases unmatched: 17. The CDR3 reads CASSPSGQGRFRDGYTF. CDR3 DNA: TGTGCCAGCAGCCCCTCCGGACAGGGAAGGTTCCGGGATGGCTACACCTTC. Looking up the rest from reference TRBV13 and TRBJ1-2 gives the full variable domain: AAGVIQSPRHLIKEKRETATLKCYPIPRHDTVYWYQQGPGQDPQFLISFYEKMQSDKGSIPDRFSAQQFSDYHSELNMSSLELGDSALYFCASSPSGQGRFRDGYTFGSGTRLTVV.

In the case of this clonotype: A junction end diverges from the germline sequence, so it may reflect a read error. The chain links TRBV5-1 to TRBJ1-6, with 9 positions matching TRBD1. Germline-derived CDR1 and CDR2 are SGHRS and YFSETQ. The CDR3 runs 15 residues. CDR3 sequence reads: CASSEGTGYNSSLHF. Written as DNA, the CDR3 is TGCGCCAGCAGCGAAGGGACAGGGTATAATTCATCCCTCCACTTT.

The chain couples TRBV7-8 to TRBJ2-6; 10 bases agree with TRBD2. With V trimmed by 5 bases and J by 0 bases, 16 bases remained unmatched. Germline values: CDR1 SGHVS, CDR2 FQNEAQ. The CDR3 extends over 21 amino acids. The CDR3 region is CASSPPGWVSGGYSGANVLTF. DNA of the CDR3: TGTGCCAGCAGCCCTCCGGGTTGGGTTAGCGGGGGGTACTCTGGGGCCAACGTCCTGACTTTC.

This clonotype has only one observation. The CDR3 DNA is TGTGCCTGGGGGGCCGACGGGAATAGCAATCAGCCCCAGCATTTT. Translating gives CAWGADGNSNQPQHF. The rearrangement joins TRBV30 to TRBJ1-5; possible D gene TRBD1, 5 bases. Germline V gives CDR1 GTSNPN, CDR2 SVGIG (reference sequence). The CDR3 has 15 residues. V shed 5 bases and J shed 0 bases, with 14 bases lying between them.

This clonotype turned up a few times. CDR3 region: CASSLAPLFLDTQYF. CDR3 nucleotide sequence: TGCGCCAGCAGCTTGGCTCCTCTATTTTTGGATACGCAGTATTTT. The chain combines TRBV5-1 with TRBJ2-3, with unresolved D. Trimming removed 0 bases at V and 6 bases at J, with 14 bases between. The CDR3 is 15 residues long. Germline V gene data show CDR1 as SGHRS and CDR2 as YFSETQ.

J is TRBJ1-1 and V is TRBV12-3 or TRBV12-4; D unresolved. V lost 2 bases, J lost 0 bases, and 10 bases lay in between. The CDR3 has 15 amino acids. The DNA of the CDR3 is TGTGCCAGCAGTTTAAGCTCAGCGGTGAACACTGAAGCTTTCTTT. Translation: CASSLSSAVNTEAFF.

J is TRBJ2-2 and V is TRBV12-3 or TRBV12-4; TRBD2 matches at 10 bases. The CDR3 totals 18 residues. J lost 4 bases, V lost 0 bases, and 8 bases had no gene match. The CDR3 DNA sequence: TGTGCCAGCAGTTTAGCCTTTAGCGGGGGGCTTGGCACCGGGGAGCTGTTTTTT. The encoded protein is CASSLAFSGGLGTGELFF.

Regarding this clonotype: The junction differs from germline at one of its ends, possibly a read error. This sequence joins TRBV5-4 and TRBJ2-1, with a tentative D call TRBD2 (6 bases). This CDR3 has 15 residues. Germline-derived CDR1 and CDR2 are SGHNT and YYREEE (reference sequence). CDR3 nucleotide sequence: TGTGCCTGCAGCATACCGGGAGCTAAGAGCAATGAGCAGTTCTTC. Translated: CACSIPGAKSNEQFF. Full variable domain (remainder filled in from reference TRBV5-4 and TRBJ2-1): ETGVTQSPTHLIKTRGQQVTLRCSSQSGHNTVSWYQQALGQGPQFIFQYYREEENGRGNFPPRFSGLQFPNYSSELNVNALELDDSALYLCACSIPGAKSNEQFFGPGTRLTVL.

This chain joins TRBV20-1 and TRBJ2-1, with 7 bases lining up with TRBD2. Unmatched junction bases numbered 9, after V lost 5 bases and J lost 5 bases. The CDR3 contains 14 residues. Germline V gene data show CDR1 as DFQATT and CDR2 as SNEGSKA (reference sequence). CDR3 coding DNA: TGCAGTGCTCCGTTAGGGAGGGTCGACAATGAGCAGTTCTTC. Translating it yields CSAPLGRVDNEQFF.

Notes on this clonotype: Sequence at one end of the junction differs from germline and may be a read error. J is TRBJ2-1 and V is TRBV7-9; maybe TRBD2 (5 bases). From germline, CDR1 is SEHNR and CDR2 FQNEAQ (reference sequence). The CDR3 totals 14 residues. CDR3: CASTLTRHYNEQFF. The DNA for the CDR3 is TGTGCCAGCACCTTAACTAGGCACTACAATGAGCAGTTCTTC.

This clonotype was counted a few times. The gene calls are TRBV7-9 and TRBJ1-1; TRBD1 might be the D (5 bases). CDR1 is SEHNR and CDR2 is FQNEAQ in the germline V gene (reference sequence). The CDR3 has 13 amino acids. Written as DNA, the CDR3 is TGTGCGGAGCAGGGAACTCTGAGCACTGAAGCTTTCTTT. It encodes CAEQGTLSTEAFF.

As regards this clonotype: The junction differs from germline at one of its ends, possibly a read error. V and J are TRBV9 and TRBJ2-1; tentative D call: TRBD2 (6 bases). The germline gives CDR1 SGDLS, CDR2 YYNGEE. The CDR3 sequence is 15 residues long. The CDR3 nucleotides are TGTGCCAGCAGCGTAGAAGGGGACTTCTACAATGAGCGGTTCTTC. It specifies CASSVEGDFYNERFF.